What follows is one T cell receptor (beta chain) and its context. Its cognate antigen is unknown. The method was immunoSEQ multiplex PCR; TCRdb's version includes in-frame clones alone and lacks a portion of them. The sample holds about 350,000 clones, around 90% seen once. This record belongs to a study of Ad26.COV2.S vaccination and SARS-CoV-2 variants. With 5 bases removed from V and 5 bases from J, the gap between germline ends came to 10 bases. CDR3 size: 13 residues. Broader study findings: Placebo recipients and vaccine recipients were similar in non-spike TCR breadth. Total T cell responses were possibly underestimated by TCR breadth and depth analyses. Higher spike-specific TCR breadth was found in vaccine recipients than in placebo recipients.

This receptor was taken from a human donor who had recovered from COVID-19. The V and J genes are TRBV12-3 or TRBV12-4 and TRBJ2-4, with a tentative D call TRBD2 (5 bases). This specimen was peripheral blood, taken after recovery from COVID-19. The CDR3 loop is CASSPLVQNIQYF. CDR3 DNA sequence: TGTGCCAGCAGTCCACTAGTACAAAACATTCAGTACTTC.